The entry below describes one T cell receptor beta chain. Its antigen is as yet unknown. The time point is: week 23, last vaccination. Every vaccination contained 300 ug of the mutant IDH1 20-mer peptide and was paired with topical imiquimod. The V end was cut by 4 bases, the J end by 7 bases, with 11 bases between. Germline CDR1 and CDR2: MNHNS and SASEGT. This CDR3 region has 13 residues. This sample was taken from a study of a mutant IDH1 vaccine in newly diagnosed glioma. Whole-study context: Administration of eight vaccinations to patients took place in weeks 1, 3, 5, 7, 11, 15, 19, 23. Treated patients, approximately 60% male and around 40% female, averaged approximately 40 years of age.

Whole-study findings and limits: Changes in the top peripheral T cell clonotypes seemingly had no bearing on pseudoprogression.

The assay was immunoSEQ multiplex PCR, and TCRdb's table has in-frame clones only and misses some. Among under 45,000 clones listed, roughly 80% were seen once. The receptor comes from a man over 45 with glioma. Sample: PBMCs, taken from a glioma patient whose treatment included an IDH1 peptide vaccine. This chain connects TRBV6-1 to TRBJ1-5; D not certain. CDR3 loop: CASSVRAAQPQHF. In DNA form, the CDR3 reads TGTGCCAGCAGTGTCCGGGCAGCGCAGCCCCAGCATTTT.